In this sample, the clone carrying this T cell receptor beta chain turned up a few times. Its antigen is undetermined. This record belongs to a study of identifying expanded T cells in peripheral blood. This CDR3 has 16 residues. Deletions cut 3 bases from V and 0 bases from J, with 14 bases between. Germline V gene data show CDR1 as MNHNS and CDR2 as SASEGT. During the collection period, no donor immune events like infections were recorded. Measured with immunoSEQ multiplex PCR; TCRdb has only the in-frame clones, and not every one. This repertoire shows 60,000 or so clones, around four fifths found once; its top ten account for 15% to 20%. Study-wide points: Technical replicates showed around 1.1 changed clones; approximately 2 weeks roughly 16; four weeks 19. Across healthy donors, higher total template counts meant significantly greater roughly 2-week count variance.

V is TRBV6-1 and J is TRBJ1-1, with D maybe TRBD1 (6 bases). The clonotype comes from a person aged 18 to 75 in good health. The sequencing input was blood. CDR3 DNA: TGTGCCAGCAGTGAGGCAGGGGTGGTATTGAACACTGAAGCTTTCTTT. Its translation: CASSEAGVVLNTEAFF.